This TCR beta chain was captured by sequencing in a study of CD8 T cells in ankylosing spondylitis. This clonotype showed up just a few times. Researchers built TCR beta libraries using quantitative 5'-RACE with molecular barcodes. TCRdb called the 5' RACE reads again in MiXCR, with one record for every CDR3 protein. In the table there are about 260,000 distinct CDR3 sequences, around 19% of which are singletons. This CDR3 is built from 13 residues. Germline lookup yields CDR1 MNHNY and CDR2 SVGAGI (reference sequence). Between the trimmed V and J ends, which lost 11 bases and 1 base, there was a span of 12 bases.

The sample consisted of blood, either unsorted or a sorted T cell fraction (not recorded which). This TCR came from a male donor with ankylosing spondylitis or in good health (not recorded which). The J gene is TRBJ1-5, the V gene TRBV6-6; unclear D gene. This CDR3 reads CAESQTSNQPQHF. The CDR3 DNA reads as TGTGCCGAGAGTCAGACAAGCAATCAGCCCCAGCATTTT.